This TCR beta chain came from a study of blood T cells in healthy people across ages. Trimming pared 7 bases from V and 6 bases from J, leaving 16 bases between. CDR1 and CDR2 (germline): MNHNS, SASEGT. This CDR3 has 14 amino acids. Sample-barcoded 5' priming and a J-beta primer mix drove a second PCR of roughly 6 to 12 cycles. Each CDR3 protein gets one entry after TCRdb re-called the 5' RACE reads with MiXCR. The table includes roughly 1,500,000 distinct CDR3 sequences, 30% to 40% detected once. Sequencing used blood. The rearrangement links TRBV6-1 to TRBJ2-1; tentative D call: TRBD2 (6 bases). The sequence was collected from a woman aged 25 to 45 in good health. CDR3 region: CASTHPPTSNEQFF. The CDR3 DNA reads TGTGCCAGCACCCACCCGCCGACTAGCAATGAGCAGTTCTTC.